Sequencing of this T cell receptor beta chain was carried out in a study of blood T cell repertoires in COVID-19. The overall study: Both acute and convalescent COVID-19 samples were obtained from the United States, Italy and Spain.

As originally analysed: Reference gene primer amplification gave nucleated cell count estimates. Assay used: immunoSEQ multiplex PCR; TCRdb lists only in-frame clones, some missing. The V and J calls and the clone size are those of that table, but D and trimming were determined from the DNA. The sample consists of around 25,000 clones, around 86% of them appearing once. Trimming took off 7 bases at V and 5 bases at J, with 11 bases between the two ends. The CDR3 totals 13 residues. In germline, CDR1 is WSHSY, CDR2 SAAADI. The V call is TRBV10-2, the J call TRBJ1-4, with TRBD1 as a possible D gene (6 bases). The sequenced material came from peripheral blood. The receptor was isolated from a man between 65 and 85 years old with acute or convalescent COVID-19. The CDR3 sequence is CASIGQLNEKLFF. The CDR3 nucleotides are TGCGCCAGCATAGGACAGTTAAATGAAAAACTGTTTTTT.